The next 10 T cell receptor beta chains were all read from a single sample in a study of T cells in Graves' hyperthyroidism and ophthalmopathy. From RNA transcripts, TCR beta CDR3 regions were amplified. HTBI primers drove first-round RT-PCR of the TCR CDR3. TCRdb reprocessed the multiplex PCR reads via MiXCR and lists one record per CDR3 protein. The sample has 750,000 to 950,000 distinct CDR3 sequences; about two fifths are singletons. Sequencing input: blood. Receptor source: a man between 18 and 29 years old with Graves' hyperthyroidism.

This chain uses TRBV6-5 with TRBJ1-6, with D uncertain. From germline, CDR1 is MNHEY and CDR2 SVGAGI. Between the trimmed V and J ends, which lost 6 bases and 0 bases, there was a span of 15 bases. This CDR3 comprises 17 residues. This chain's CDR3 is CASSPGGPHSYNSPLHF. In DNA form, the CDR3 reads TGTGCCAGCAGCCCGGGAGGGCCCCACTCCTATAATTCACCCCTCCACTTT.

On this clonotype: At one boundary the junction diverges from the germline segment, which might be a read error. Here the CDR3 DNA reads TGCGCCAGCAGCCAAGTACCGGGAGAAAACCACGAGCAGTACTTC. Protein: CASSQVPGENHEQYF. The gene calls are TRBV5-4 and TRBJ2-7, with D tentatively TRBD2 (6 bases). CDR1 is SGHNT, CDR2 YYREEE, per germline (reference sequence). The CDR3 totals 15 residues.

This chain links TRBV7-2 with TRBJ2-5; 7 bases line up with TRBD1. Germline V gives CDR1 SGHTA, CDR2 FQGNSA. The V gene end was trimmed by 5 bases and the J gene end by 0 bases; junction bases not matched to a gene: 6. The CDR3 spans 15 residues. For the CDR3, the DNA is TGTGCCAGCAGCCTAATACAGGGGTACCAAGAGACCCAGTACTTC. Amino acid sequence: CASSLIQGYQETQYF.

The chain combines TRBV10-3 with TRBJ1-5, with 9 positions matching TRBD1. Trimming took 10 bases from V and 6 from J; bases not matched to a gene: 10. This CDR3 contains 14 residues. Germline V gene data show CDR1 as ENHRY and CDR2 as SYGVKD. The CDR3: CASKKGTGSQPQHF. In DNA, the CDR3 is TGTGCCAGCAAGAAGGGGACAGGGAGTCAGCCCCAGCATTTT.

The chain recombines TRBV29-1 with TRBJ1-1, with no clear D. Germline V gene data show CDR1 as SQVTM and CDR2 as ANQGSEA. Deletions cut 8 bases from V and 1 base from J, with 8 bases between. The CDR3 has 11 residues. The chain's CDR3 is CSLSENTEAFF. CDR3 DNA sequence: TGCAGCTTGTCAGAGAACACTGAAGCTTTCTTT.

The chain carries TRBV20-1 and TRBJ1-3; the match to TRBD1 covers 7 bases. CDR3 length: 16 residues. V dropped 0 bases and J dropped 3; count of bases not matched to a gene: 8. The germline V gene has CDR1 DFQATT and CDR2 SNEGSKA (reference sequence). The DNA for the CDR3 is TGCAGTGCTAGAGACAACAGGGGATCTTATGGAAACACCATATATTTT. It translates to CSARDNRGSYGNTIYF.

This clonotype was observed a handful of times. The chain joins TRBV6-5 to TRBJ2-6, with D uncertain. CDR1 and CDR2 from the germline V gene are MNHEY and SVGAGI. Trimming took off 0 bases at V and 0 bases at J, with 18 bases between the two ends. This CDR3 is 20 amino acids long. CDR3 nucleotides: TGTGCCAGCAGTTACTCTCTGCGGAGACTGACGAACTCTGGGGCCAACGTCCTGACTTTC. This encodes CASSYSLRRLTNSGANVLTF.

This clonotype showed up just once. CDR3 nucleotide sequence: TGTGCCATCATGGAGGTGTATGGCTACACCTTC. Translated: CAIMEVYGYTF. This chain uses TRBV10-3 with TRBJ1-2, with D unclear. Germline V CDR1 and CDR2: ENHRY, SYGVKD. The CDR3 contains 11 residues. Trimming left V 7 bases short and J 5 bases short, with 8 bases between.

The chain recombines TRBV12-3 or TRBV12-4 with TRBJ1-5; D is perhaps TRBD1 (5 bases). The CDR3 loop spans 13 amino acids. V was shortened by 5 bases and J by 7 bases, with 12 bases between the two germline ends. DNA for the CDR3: TGTGCCAGCAGTCTGGGAAAGGGGCAGCCCCAGCATTTT. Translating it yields CASSLGKGQPQHF.

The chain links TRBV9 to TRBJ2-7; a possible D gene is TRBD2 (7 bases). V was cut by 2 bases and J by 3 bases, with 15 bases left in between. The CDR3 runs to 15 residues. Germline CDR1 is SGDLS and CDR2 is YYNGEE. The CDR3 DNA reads TGTGCCAGCAGCGTGGGAGGGGGGGGATTCTACGAGCAGTACTTC. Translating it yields CASSVGGGGFYEQYF.